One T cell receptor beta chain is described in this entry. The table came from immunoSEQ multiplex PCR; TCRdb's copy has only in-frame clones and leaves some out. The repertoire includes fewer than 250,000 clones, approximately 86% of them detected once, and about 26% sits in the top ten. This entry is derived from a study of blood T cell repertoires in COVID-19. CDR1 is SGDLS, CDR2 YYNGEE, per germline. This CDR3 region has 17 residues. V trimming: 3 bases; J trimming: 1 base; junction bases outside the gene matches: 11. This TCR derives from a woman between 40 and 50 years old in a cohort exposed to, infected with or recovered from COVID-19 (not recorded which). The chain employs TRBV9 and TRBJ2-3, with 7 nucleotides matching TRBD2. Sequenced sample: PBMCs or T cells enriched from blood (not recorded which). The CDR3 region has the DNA TGTGCCAGCAGCGCAACTGGACGGGAGGTGGGCACAGATACGCAGTATTTT. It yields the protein CASSATGREVGTDTQYF.